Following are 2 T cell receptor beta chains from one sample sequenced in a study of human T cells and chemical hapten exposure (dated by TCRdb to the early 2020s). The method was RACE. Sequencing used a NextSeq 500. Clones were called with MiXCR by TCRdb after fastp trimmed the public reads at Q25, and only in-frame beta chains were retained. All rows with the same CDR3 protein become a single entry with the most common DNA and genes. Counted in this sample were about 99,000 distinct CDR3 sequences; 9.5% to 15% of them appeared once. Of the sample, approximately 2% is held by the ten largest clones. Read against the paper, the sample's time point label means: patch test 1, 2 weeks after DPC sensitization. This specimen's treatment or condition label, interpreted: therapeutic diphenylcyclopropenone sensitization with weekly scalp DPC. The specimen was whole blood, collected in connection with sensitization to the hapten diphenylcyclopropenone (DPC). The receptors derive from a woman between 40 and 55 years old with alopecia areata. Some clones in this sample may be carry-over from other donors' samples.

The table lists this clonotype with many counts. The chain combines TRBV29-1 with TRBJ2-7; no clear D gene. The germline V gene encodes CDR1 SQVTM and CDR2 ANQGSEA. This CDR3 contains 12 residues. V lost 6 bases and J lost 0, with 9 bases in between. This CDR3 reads CSVRTVSYEQYF. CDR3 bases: TGCAGCGTAAGGACGGTCTCCTACGAGCAGTACTTC.

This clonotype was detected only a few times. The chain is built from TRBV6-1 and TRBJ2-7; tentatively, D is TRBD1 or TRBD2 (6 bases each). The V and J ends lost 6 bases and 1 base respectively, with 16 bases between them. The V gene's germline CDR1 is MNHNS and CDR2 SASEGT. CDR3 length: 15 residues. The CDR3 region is CASRERGGLSYEQYF. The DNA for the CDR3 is TGTGCCAGCAGAGAAAGAGGGGGGTTATCCTACGAGCAGTACTTC.